These 2 T cell receptor beta chains were all obtained from the same sample, sequenced in a study of blood T cell repertoires in COVID-19. Some clones are missing from TCRdb's copy, which holds only in-frame ones; the method was immunoSEQ multiplex PCR. The profile shows over 70,000 clones, around 83% of them singletons. The specimen was peripheral blood. The source is a man younger than 45 with COVID-19, enrolled during active disease.

This chain joins TRBV5-4 and TRBJ2-7; D unresolved. The CDR3 is 12 amino acids. Per the germline V gene, CDR1 is SGHNT and CDR2 is YYREEE (reference sequence). Trimming took off 3 bases at V and 2 bases at J, with 6 bases between the two ends. DNA of the CDR3: TGTGCCAGCAGCTGCAGGACCTACGAGCAGTACTTC. It encodes CASSCRTYEQYF. The entire variable domain, with the rest obtained from reference TRBV5-4 and TRBJ2-7, is as follows: ETGVTQSPTHLIKTRGQQVTLRCSSQSGHNTVSWYQQALGQGPQFIFQYYREEENGRGNFPPRFSGLQFPNYSSELNVNALELDDSALYLCASSCRTYEQYFGPGTRLTVT.

The J gene is TRBJ2-7, the V gene TRBV24-1; 8 bases are a match to TRBD2. With V trimmed by 3 bases and J by 2 bases, 8 bases remained unmatched. Germline V gene sequence: CDR1 KGHDR, CDR2 SFDVKD. The CDR3 is made up of 16 amino acids. In DNA, the CDR3 is TGTGCCACCAGTGATCGGGGAACTAGCGGACCCTACGAGCAGTACTTC. Its protein product is CATSDRGTSGPYEQYF.